The TCR beta chain described here comes from a study of early T cells in non-severe SARS-CoV-2 infection. Each single cDNA molecule received a unique molecular identifier. TCRdb re-called the 5' RACE reads through MiXCR, storing one row per CDR3 protein. The top ten hold 4% to 4.5% of the sample, which has over 25,000 distinct CDR3 sequences, 6% to 8.5% seen once. The CDR3 sequence is 20 residues long. There are many counts of this clonotype. This receptor was taken from an adult who was a healthcare worker with PCR-confirmed SARS-CoV-2 infection or an uninfected control (not recorded which). Sample: whole blood. The gene calls are TRBV3-2 and TRBJ2-3; TRBD1, the table's D call, was not compared with the DNA. TRBV3-2 is reported as a pseudogene. Here the CDR3 reads CASSQDGLGDRDSSTDTQYF. CDR3 DNA: TGTGCCAGCAGCCAAGATGGACTGGGGGACAGAGATTCTAGCACAGATACGCAGTATTTT.